The 22 T cell receptor beta chains reported below all come from one sample, sequenced in a study of response to subunit inactivated influenza vaccine. TCRdb reanalysed the RT-PCR reads using MiXCR and keeps one entry per CDR3 protein. This table has some 600,000 distinct CDR3 sequences, approximately 14% appearing once. Sequences were derived from PBMCs from blood, sampled 14 to 15 days before vaccination. The receptor source for this set is a man between 50 and 59 years old who received an inactivated influenza vaccine.

This clonotype appeared a few times. The V gene is TRBV29-1, the J gene TRBJ2-3, with 9 bases that match TRBD1. The CDR3 has 13 residues. With 7 bases clipped from V and 2 bases from J, the junction kept 4 bases outside the gene matches. Germline V gene data show CDR1 as SQVTM and CDR2 as ANQGSEA. CDR3 in amino acids: CSAGTGITDTQYF. The CDR3 DNA reads as TGCAGCGCCGGGACAGGGATCACAGATACGCAGTATTTT.

The chain employs TRBV6-1 and TRBJ1-1; tentative D call: TRBD1 (6 bases). Per germline, CDR1 MNHNS and CDR2 SASEGT. The CDR3 is made up of 13 amino acids. Trimming left V 6 bases short and J 11 bases short, with 19 bases between. The CDR3 DNA reads TGTGCCAGCAGCACTAACAGGGATCGGTGGGCTTTCTTT. Encoded protein: CASSTNRDRWAFF.

The J gene is TRBJ1-2, the V gene TRBV4-3; no clear D gene. This CDR3 has 13 residues. Trimming removed 5 bases from V and 8 bases from J, with 15 bases in between. Germline V gene data show CDR1 as LGHNA and CDR2 as YSLEER. The CDR3 sequence: CASSSELMRGYTF. The DNA of the CDR3 is TGCGCCAGCAGCTCAGAACTGATGCGGGGCTACACCTTC.

This clonotype turned up a few times. This chain links TRBV6-5 with TRBJ2-7; perhaps TRBD2 as D (7 bases). The CDR3 is made up of 15 amino acids. Germline values: CDR1 MNHEY, CDR2 SVGAGI. V gave up 0 bases and J gave up 5 bases, with 14 bases separating them. The CDR3 DNA reads TGTGCCAGCAGTTACTCGATGGGGGGGCGCCACGAGCAGTACTTC. It yields the protein CASSYSMGGRHEQYF.

This clonotype was recorded at least ten times. The chain combines TRBV23-1 with TRBJ1-1; TRBD1 is a possible D gene (5 bases). TRBV23-1 is treated as an ORF (open reading frame) with a function not yet certain. Trimming shortened V by 0 bases and J by 1 base, and 9 bases separated the two germline ends. The length of the CDR3 is 15 residues. CDR3 residues: CASSQSEGPNTEAFF. The CDR3 bases are TGCGCCAGCAGTCAATCTGAGGGACCGAACACTGAAGCTTTCTTT.

This clonotype was picked up a small number of times. The rearrangement links TRBV18 to TRBJ2-3, with 8 bases aligning to TRBD1. V lost 6 bases and J lost 3; bases outside the gene matches: 11. This CDR3 is built from 16 residues. Germline-derived CDR1 and CDR2 are KGHSH and LQKENI. In nucleotides, the CDR3 is TGTGCCAGCTCCCAGATGGGACAGGCCGGGACAGATACGCAGTATTTT. As protein: CASSQMGQAGTDTQYF.

This clonotype turned up a few times. V and J are TRBV4-1 and TRBJ2-5, with a weak D call TRBD1 (6 bases). Germline V CDR1 and CDR2: MGHRA, YSYEKL. Between the trimmed V and J ends, which lost 6 bases and 1 base, there was a span of 12 bases. The CDR3 is 14 residues long. DNA of the CDR3: TGCGCCAGCAGGCAGGGACATTCCCAAGAGACCCAGTACTTC. Protein product: CASRQGHSQETQYF.

The chain has TRBV27 and TRBJ1-5; the D is unclear. CDR3 length equals 13 residues. Trimming removed 5 bases from V and 5 bases from J, with 10 bases in between. Germline V gene lookup returns CDR1 MNHEY and CDR2 SMNVEV (reference sequence). CDR3 DNA: TGTGCCAGCAGTCTCAATATGGATCAGCCCCAGCATTTT. It specifies CASSLNMDQPQHF.

The CDR3 loop is CASSRTGNAKNIQYF. CDR3 bases: TGTGCCAGCAGCCGGACAGGGAACGCCAAAAACATTCAGTACTTC. The chain recombines TRBV7-2 with TRBJ2-4; 8 nucleotides agree with TRBD1. CDR1 is SGHTA and CDR2 is FQGNSA in the germline V gene. The CDR3 covers 15 residues. V gave up 5 bases and J gave up 1 base; unmatched junction bases: 4.

The chain combines TRBV7-2 with TRBJ2-7; D gene uncertain. V lost 0 bases and J lost 0, with 15 bases in between. CDR3 length: 17 residues. Germline loops: CDR1 SGHTA, CDR2 FQGNSA. The CDR3 DNA is TGTGCCAGCAGCTTAGCTGGCCGCGTAAAAGGCTCCTACGAGCAGTACTTC. Translation: CASSLAGRVKGSYEQYF.

This chain uses TRBV20-1 with TRBJ2-7; 8 positions agree with TRBD1. The CDR3 length is 14 residues. Germline values: CDR1 DFQATT, CDR2 SNEGSKA (reference sequence). After removal of 0 bases from V and 7 bases from J, the junction contained 8 bases not matched to a gene. CDR3 nucleotide sequence: TGCAGTGCTAGAGATACGGACAGGGCGGGTGAGCAGTACTTC. It codes for CSARDTDRAGEQYF.

This chain joins TRBV27 and TRBJ2-2, with D unclear. Germline V gene data show CDR1 as MNHEY and CDR2 as SMNVEV (reference sequence). This CDR3 spans 15 amino acids. The germline V and J ends were trimmed by 4 bases and 6 bases, with 15 bases remaining between them. As DNA, the CDR3 is TGTGCCAGCAGTTCGGCCCCTCAAATCCCCGGGGAGCTGTTTTTT. This encodes CASSSAPQIPGELFF.

This clonotype was observed a few times. The rearrangement links TRBV7-8 to TRBJ1-1; D unresolved. The germline V and J ends were trimmed by 5 bases and 5 bases, with 9 bases remaining between them. Germline V gene sequence: CDR1 SGHVS, CDR2 FQNEAQ. This CDR3 contains 12 residues. In nucleotides, the CDR3 is TGTGCCAGCAGCCGGATGGGTACTGAAGCTTTCTTT. This translates into CASSRMGTEAFF.

The table lists this clonotype with many counts. The V and J genes are TRBV7-2 and TRBJ2-1; 10 positions match TRBD2. The CDR3 extends over 15 amino acids. V was pared by 5 bases and J by 9 bases, with 10 bases of the junction left unmatched. The germline V gene has CDR1 SGHTA and CDR2 FQGNSA. The CDR3 protein is CASSTGLAPGSEQFF. The CDR3 nucleotides read TGTGCCAGCAGCACGGGACTAGCGCCCGGGAGTGAGCAGTTCTTC.

The CDR3 protein is CAIRGAGGPSYNEQFF. In DNA form, the CDR3 reads TGTGCCATCAGGGGGGCGGGAGGGCCCTCCTACAATGAGCAGTTCTTC. J is TRBJ2-1 and V is TRBV10-3; TRBD2 agrees at 9 bases. The J segment lost 0 bases and the V segment lost 6 bases, leaving 6 bases of the junction unmatched. Germline loops: CDR1 ENHRY, CDR2 SYGVKD. The CDR3 covers 16 residues.

The V call is TRBV4-2, the J call TRBJ2-7; tentatively, D is TRBD2 (5 bases). The CDR3 loop spans 16 amino acids. Germline V gives CDR1 LGHNA, CDR2 YNFKEQ. Trimming removed 4 bases from V and 1 base from J, with 17 bases in between. The CDR3 nucleotides are TGTGCCAGCAGCCTAGGAGGCCGTAGCTCATCCTACGAGCAGTACTTC. Protein sequence: CASSLGGRSSSYEQYF.

In this sample, this clonotype turned up a few times. V and J are TRBV20-1 and TRBJ2-7; TRBD2 aligns across 8 bases. This CDR3 has 18 amino acids. Looked up from germline, CDR1 is DFQATT and CDR2 is SNEGSKA (reference sequence). J lost 1 base, V lost 3 bases, and 17 bases had no gene match. DNA of the CDR3: TGCAGTGCTAGCGCCGTCCTAGCGGGCACTAGTACTTCCTACGAGCAGTACTTC. Its protein product is CSASAVLAGTSTSYEQYF.

There are a few counts of this clonotype. The J gene is TRBJ2-7, the V gene TRBV4-2, with D perhaps matching TRBD2 (5 bases). From germline, CDR1 is LGHNA and CDR2 YNFKEQ. Trimming cost V 2 bases and J 0 bases, with 8 bases left between them. The CDR3 covers 14 residues. The CDR3, as DNA: TGTGCCAGCAGCCAAACTAGGAGCTCCTACGAGCAGTACTTC. Amino acids: CASSQTRSSYEQYF.

The chain uses TRBV5-1 and TRBJ2-2; D is perhaps TRBD2 (5 bases). From germline, CDR1 is SGHRS and CDR2 YFSETQ. Trimming removed 0 bases from V and 7 bases from J, with 13 bases in between. This CDR3 spans 15 amino acids. The DNA for the CDR3 is TGCGCCAGCAGCTTGGACCGGGGATTAGACGGGGAGCTGTTTTTT. It codes for CASSLDRGLDGELFF.

This chain joins TRBV20-1 and TRBJ2-2; D uncertain. V lost 7 bases and J lost 0, with 12 bases in between. From germline, CDR1 is DFQATT and CDR2 SNEGSKA (reference sequence). CDR3 size: 14 residues. CDR3 loop: CSVPRTANTGELFF. CDR3 DNA: TGCAGTGTACCAAGGACGGCGAACACCGGGGAGCTGTTTTTT.

V usage is TRBV5-1 and J usage is TRBJ2-6, with 9 bases that match TRBD2. This CDR3 is built from 20 residues. Per the germline V gene, CDR1 is SGHRS and CDR2 is YFSETQ. V lost 2 bases to trimming and J lost 0 bases; unmatched junction nucleotides: 12. The CDR3 here is CASSFRTSAYYDSGANVLTF. The CDR3 bases are TGCGCCAGCAGCTTCAGGACTAGCGCTTATTACGACTCTGGGGCCAACGTCCTGACTTTC.

The chain carries TRBV28 and TRBJ2-5, with 9 nucleotides matching TRBD1. Germline CDR1 MDHEN, CDR2 SYDVKM. V shed 7 bases, J shed 7 bases, and the junction held 10 bases outside the gene matches. This CDR3 is built from 14 residues. CDR3 loop: CASIPTGGPRTQYF. The CDR3 nucleotides read TGTGCCAGCATTCCCACAGGGGGCCCTAGGACCCAGTACTTC.